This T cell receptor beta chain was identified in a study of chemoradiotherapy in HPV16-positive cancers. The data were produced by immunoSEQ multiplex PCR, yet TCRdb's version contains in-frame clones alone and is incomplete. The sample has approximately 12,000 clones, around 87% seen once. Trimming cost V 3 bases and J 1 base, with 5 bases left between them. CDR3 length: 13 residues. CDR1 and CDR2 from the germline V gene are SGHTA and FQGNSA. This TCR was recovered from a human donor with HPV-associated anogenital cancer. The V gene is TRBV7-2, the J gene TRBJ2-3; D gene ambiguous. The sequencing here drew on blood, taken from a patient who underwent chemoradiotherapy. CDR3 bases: TGTGCCAGCAGCTTGGACGGCACAGATACGCAGTATTTT. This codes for CASSLDGTDTQYF.